A single sample gave rise to the 22 T cell receptor beta chains below, sequenced in a study of blood T cells in healthy people across ages. Alongside a J-beta primer mix, a sample-barcoded 5' primer served in a second PCR lasting about 7 to 11 cycles. TCRdb reanalysed the 5' RACE reads using MiXCR and keeps one entry per CDR3 protein. The sample has over 1,200,000 distinct CDR3 sequences, approximately 59% seen once. The sample was blood. Receptor source: a man in his late teens or twenties in good health.

In this sample, this clonotype turned up once. The chain recombines TRBV7-9 with TRBJ2-7; the D call may be TRBD1 or TRBD2 (5 bases each). Germline V lookup: CDR1 SEHNR, CDR2 FQNEAQ (reference sequence). With 8 bases removed from V and 3 bases from J, the gap between germline ends came to 17 bases. CDR3 length equals 14 residues. The CDR3 DNA sequence: TGTGCCAGCGCCGGAACCCGGGACGGCTACGAGCAGTACTTC. It yields the protein CASAGTRDGYEQYF.

For this clonotype: A junction boundary mismatches the germline segment, possibly from a read error. CDR3 in amino acids: CVSRQLAGPFYEQYF. DNA for the CDR3: TGTGTCAGCAGACAACTAGCGGGGCCATTCTACGAGCAGTACTTC. J is TRBJ2-7 and V is TRBV6-5, with 10 nucleotides matching TRBD2. CDR1 and CDR2 (germline): MNHEY, SVGAGI. CDR3 size: 15 residues.

This clonotype appeared a single time. The chain links TRBV20-1 to TRBJ1-2; tentatively, D is TRBD1 (5 bases). The V gene's germline CDR1 is DFQATT and CDR2 SNEGSKA (reference sequence). Trimming took 6 bases from V and 3 from J, leaving 14 bases between them. The CDR3 totals 13 residues. The CDR3 region has the DNA TGCAGTGCCGAGGGCGGGGGGTACTATGGCTACACCTTC. It translates to CSAEGGGYYGYTF.

This chain uses TRBV14 with TRBJ1-6, with D perhaps matching TRBD1 (6 bases). CDR3 size: 17 residues. Trimming left V 4 bases short and J 8 bases short, with 21 bases between. Germline V lookup: CDR1 SGHDN, CDR2 FVKESK. CDR3 region: CASSLRGAQGIHSPLHF. The CDR3 nucleotides read TGTGCCAGCAGCCTCAGGGGCGCACAGGGAATTCATTCACCCCTCCACTTT.

This chain links TRBV10-3 with TRBJ2-7; D unresolved. The V end lost 5 bases, the J end lost 8 bases, and 16 bases lay between the germline ends. The CDR3 has 13 residues. The germline V gene encodes CDR1 ENHRY and CDR2 SYGVKD. CDR3 residues: CAISRASPTKQYF. In DNA form, the CDR3 reads TGTGCCATCAGTCGAGCGTCCCCTACGAAGCAGTACTTC.

V gene TRBV5-6 combines with J gene TRBJ1-1; D may be TRBD1 (5 bases). The CDR3 is 15 amino acids. V was cut by 2 bases and J by 0 bases, with 11 bases left in between. Germline CDR1 reads SGHDT; CDR2 reads YYEEEE. For the CDR3, the DNA is TGTGCCAGCAGCTTTGGGGCCAGTGTGAACACTGAAGCTTTCTTT. This translates into CASSFGASVNTEAFF.

The chain uses TRBV6-2 or TRBV6-3 and TRBJ2-2, with D unresolved. The V end lost 5 bases, the J end lost 5 bases, and 12 bases lay between the germline ends. Germline values: CDR1 MNHEY, CDR2 SVGEGT. The CDR3 extends over 14 amino acids. The CDR3 region has the DNA TGTGCCAGCAGTCCAGGACCCACTACCGGGGAGCTGTTTTTT. It encodes CASSPGPTTGELFF.

The chain employs TRBV12-3 or TRBV12-4 and TRBJ1-2; no reliable D call. This CDR3 region has 11 residues. Trimming cost V 6 bases and J 8 bases, with 10 bases left between them. DNA of the CDR3: TGTGCCAGCAGACCCTCGAGAGGCTACACCTTC. It is translated as CASRPSRGYTF.

For this clonotype: At one end, the junction sequence differs from germline, possibly due to a read error. The chain is built from TRBV7-7 and TRBJ2-5; 8 nucleotides match TRBD2. The germline V gene encodes CDR1 SSHAT and CDR2 FNYEAQ (reference sequence). The CDR3 spans 15 residues. The CDR3 reads CASSVSGAIGETQYF. The CDR3 DNA follows: TGTGCTAGCAGCGTTAGCGGGGCCATCGGGGAGACCCAGTACTTC.

The rearrangement joins TRBV28 to TRBJ1-4, with D tentatively TRBD1 (5 bases). V was clipped by 7 bases and J by 8 bases, with 26 bases between them. The CDR3 has 17 residues. Germline V CDR1 and CDR2: MDHEN, SYDVKM. The DNA of the CDR3 is TGTGCCAGCAAAGGGGCACGACTGCGGGATAATTTAGAAAAACTGTTTTTT. This codes for CASKGARLRDNLEKLFF.

This clonotype appeared a few times. The rearrangement joins TRBV11-2 to TRBJ2-1, with D unclear. V lost 5 bases and J lost 8, with 13 bases in between. Germline loops: CDR1 SGHAT, CDR2 FQNNGV. The CDR3 extends over 13 amino acids. DNA of the CDR3: TGTGCCAGCAGCCCCCAGTCGTACGATGAGCAGTTCTTC. This sequence encodes CASSPQSYDEQFF. The full variable domain, with the rest looked up from reference TRBV11-2 and TRBJ2-1, is EAGVAQSPRYKIIEKRQSVAFWCNPISGHATLYWYQQILGQGPKLLIQFQNNGVVDDSQLPKDRFSAERLKGVDSTLKIQPAKLEDSAVYLCASSPQSYDEQFFGPGTRLTVL.

This clonotype has a handful of counts. This sequence joins TRBV7-2 and TRBJ1-4; D not certain. Between the trimmed V and J ends, which lost 5 bases and 0 bases, there was a span of 10 bases. The germline CDR1 and CDR2 sequences are SGHTA and FQGNSA. The CDR3 contains 15 residues. In nucleotides, the CDR3 is TGTGCCAGCAGCCTATCGACGTCAACTAATGAAAAACTGTTTTTT. Residues: CASSLSTSTNEKLFF. The entire variable domain, with the rest obtained from reference TRBV7-2 and TRBJ1-4, is as follows: GAGVSQSPSNKVTEKGKDVELRCDPISGHTALYWYRQSLGQGLEFLIYFQGNSAPDKSGLPSDRFSAERTGGSVSTLTIQRTQQEDSAVYLCASSLSTSTNEKLFFGSGTQLSVL.

The chain links TRBV7-2 to TRBJ1-2; D unclear. CDR3 length equals 14 residues. Germline assignment: CDR1 SGHTA and CDR2 FQGNSA. Trimming took off 3 bases at V and 2 bases at J, with 10 bases between the two ends. The CDR3 nucleotides are TGTGCCAGCAGCTTCCGGACCGCGAACTATGGCTACACCTTC. Amino acid sequence: CASSFRTANYGYTF.

The table lists this clonotype with a few counts. The gene calls are TRBV20-1 and TRBJ1-6; 7 bases map to TRBD1. Germline CDR1 reads DFQATT; CDR2 reads SNEGSKA (reference sequence). This CDR3 is 15 amino acids long. V shed 3 bases, J shed 8 bases, and the junction held 10 bases outside the gene matches. CDR3 in DNA: TGCAGTGCTAGGAGACAGGGTGGAACAGATTCACCCCTCCACTTT. It is translated as CSARRQGGTDSPLHF.

The chain joins TRBV6-5 to TRBJ2-1, with 7 positions matching TRBD1. V was clipped by 1 base and J by 1 base; unmatched bases: 7. This CDR3 has 17 amino acids. CDR1 is MNHEY and CDR2 is SVGAGI in the germline V gene. The CDR3 protein is CASSYLPGQISYNEQFF. For the CDR3, the DNA is TGTGCCAGCAGTTACTTACCGGGACAGATTTCCTACAATGAGCAGTTCTTC.

This clonotype has a handful of counts. The chain is built from TRBV12-3 or TRBV12-4 and TRBJ2-5; D not certain. V shed 6 bases and J shed 2 bases, with 10 bases lying between them. This CDR3 region has 13 residues. DNA of the CDR3: TGTGCCAGCAGCCCCCCGGTGCAAGAGACCCAGTACTTC. Protein product: CASSPPVQETQYF.

CDR3 nucleotide sequence: TGTGCCAGCAGCCCTTTGGGCAGGGTTATCGATGAGCAGTTCTTC. This sequence encodes CASSPLGRVIDEQFF. The chain combines TRBV5-6 with TRBJ2-1, with D tentatively TRBD1 (5 bases). V dropped 4 bases and J dropped 8 bases, with 19 bases sitting between them. CDR1 and CDR2 (germline): SGHDT, YYEEEE. The CDR3 covers 15 residues.

This rearrangement joins TRBV4-1 to TRBJ2-7; 13 bases align to TRBD2. The V gene end was trimmed by 0 bases and the J gene end by 6 bases; junction bases not matched to a gene: 5. The CDR3 runs 16 residues. Germline CDR1 MGHRA, CDR2 YSYEKL. Written as DNA, the CDR3 is TGCGCCAGCAGCCAAGATCGGACTAGCGGGAGACGCGAGCAGTACTTC. Its translation: CASSQDRTSGRREQYF.

CDR3 in DNA: TGCAGTGCTAGAGATAAACTAGCGGGCAACTACGAGCAGTACTTC. As protein: CSARDKLAGNYEQYF. The chain couples TRBV20-1 to TRBJ2-7; 9 bases map to TRBD2. The trim removed 0 bases at V and 3 bases at J, leaving 6 bases unmatched. The CDR3 totals 15 residues. From germline, CDR1 is DFQATT and CDR2 SNEGSKA (reference sequence).

The chain employs TRBV29-1 and TRBJ2-5; D gene uncertain. The CDR3 is 11 amino acids. Germline lookup yields CDR1 SQVTM and CDR2 ANQGSEA. V lost 6 bases and J lost 2, with 7 bases in between. CDR3 sequence reads: CSVPAQETQYF. DNA for the CDR3: TGCAGCGTCCCAGCTCAAGAGACCCAGTACTTC.

This chain joins TRBV5-1 and TRBJ2-1, with D perhaps TRBD1 (6 bases). Germline values: CDR1 SGHRS, CDR2 YFSETQ. The V end lost 3 bases, the J end lost 0 bases, and 13 bases lay between the germline ends. The CDR3 consists of 16 residues. The CDR3 here is CASSYYRASSYNEQFF. The CDR3 DNA follows: TGCGCCAGCAGCTATTACAGGGCCAGCTCCTACAATGAGCAGTTCTTC. The full variable domain, completed using reference TRBV5-1 and TRBJ2-1, is KAGVTQTPRYLIKTRGQQVTLSCSPISGHRSVSWYQQTPGQGLQFLFEYFSETQRNKGNFPGRFSGRQFSNSRSEMNVSTLELGDSALYLCASSYYRASSYNEQFFGPGTRLTVL.

This clonotype was observed a handful of times. The genes are TRBV4-1 and TRBJ2-5; D not certain. This CDR3 spans 13 amino acids. V was pared by 0 bases and J by 7 bases, with 9 bases between. Looked up from germline, CDR1 is MGHRA and CDR2 is YSYEKL. CDR3 coding DNA: TGCGCCAGCAGCCAAGATGACCTTCGGACCCAGTACTTC. Its translation is CASSQDDLRTQYF.